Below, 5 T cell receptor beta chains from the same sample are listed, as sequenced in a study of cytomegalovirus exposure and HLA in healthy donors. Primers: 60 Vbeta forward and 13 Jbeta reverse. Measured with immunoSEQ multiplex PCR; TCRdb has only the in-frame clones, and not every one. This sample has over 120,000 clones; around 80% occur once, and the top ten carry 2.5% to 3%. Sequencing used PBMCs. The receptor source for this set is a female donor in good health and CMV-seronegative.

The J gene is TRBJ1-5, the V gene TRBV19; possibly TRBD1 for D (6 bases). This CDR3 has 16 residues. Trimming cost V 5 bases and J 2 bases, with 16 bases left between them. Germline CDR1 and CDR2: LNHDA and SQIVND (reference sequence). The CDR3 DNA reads TGTGCCAGTAGTTCCAGTCCCAGGGGCCGCAATCAGCCCCAGCATTTT. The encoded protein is CASSSSPRGRNQPQHF. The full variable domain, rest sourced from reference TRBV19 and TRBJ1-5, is DGGITQSPKYLFRKEGQNVTLSCEQNLNHDAMYWYRQDPGQGLRLIYYSQIVNDFQKGDIAEGYSVSREKKESFPLTVTSAQKNPTAFYLCASSSSPRGRNQPQHFGDGTRLSIL.

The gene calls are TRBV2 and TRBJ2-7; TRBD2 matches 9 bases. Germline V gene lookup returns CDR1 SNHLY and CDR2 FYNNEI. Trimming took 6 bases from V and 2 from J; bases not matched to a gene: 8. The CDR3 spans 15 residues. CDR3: CASRGKREVAYEQYF. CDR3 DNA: TGTGCCAGCAGGGGAAAGCGGGAGGTGGCCTACGAGCAGTACTTC.

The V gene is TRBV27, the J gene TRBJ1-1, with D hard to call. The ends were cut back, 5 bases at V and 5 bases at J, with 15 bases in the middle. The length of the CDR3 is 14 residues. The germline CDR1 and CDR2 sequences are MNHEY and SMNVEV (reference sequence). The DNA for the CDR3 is TGTGCCAGCAGTCTCAGTGTAACGGGGACTGAAGCTTTCTTT. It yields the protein CASSLSVTGTEAFF.

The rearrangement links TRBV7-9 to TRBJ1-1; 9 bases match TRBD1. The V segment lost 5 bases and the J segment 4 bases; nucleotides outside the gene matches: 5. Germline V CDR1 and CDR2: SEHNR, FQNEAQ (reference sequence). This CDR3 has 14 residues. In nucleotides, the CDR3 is TGTGCCAGCAGCCGAACAGGGGGCCTCACTGAAGCTTTCTTT. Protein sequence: CASSRTGGLTEAFF. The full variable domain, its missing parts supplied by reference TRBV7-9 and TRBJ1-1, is DTGVSQNPRHKITKRGQNVTFRCDPISEHNRLYWYRQTLGQGPEFLTYFQNEAQLEKSRLLSDRFSAERPKGSFSTLEIQRTEQGDSAMYLCASSRTGGLTEAFFGQGTRLTVV.

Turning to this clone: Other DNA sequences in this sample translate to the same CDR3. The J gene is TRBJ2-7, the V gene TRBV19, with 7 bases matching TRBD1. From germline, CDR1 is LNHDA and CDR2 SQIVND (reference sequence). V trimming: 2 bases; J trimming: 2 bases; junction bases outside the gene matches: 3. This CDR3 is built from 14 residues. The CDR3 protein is CASSIYRGPYEQYF. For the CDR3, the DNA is TGTGCCAGTAGTATATACAGGGGACCCTACGAGCAGTACTTC.